This entry lists 2 T cell receptor beta chains sequenced from one sample in a study of blood T cell repertoires in COVID-19. Using immunoSEQ multiplex PCR, the repertoire was profiled, and TCRdb retains in-frame clones only, with some absent. Altogether roughly 130,000 clones are present, 70% to 90% being singletons, with the ten largest covering roughly 2.2%. The specimen sequenced was PBMCs or T cells enriched from blood (not recorded which). These receptors were taken from a woman aged 45 to 65 who had recovered from COVID-19.

V is TRBV7-2 and J is TRBJ1-1, with TRBD1 matching over 7 bases. The CDR3 loop spans 14 amino acids. The V gene's germline CDR1 is SGHTA and CDR2 FQGNSA. Trimming took 5 bases from V and 10 from J; bases not matched to a gene: 13. The CDR3, as DNA: TGTGCCAGCAGCCCTGTTGACAGGGCAGCGGGAGCTTTCTTT. Its translation is CASSPVDRAAGAFF.

CDR3 region: CASSPKTVVNEKLFF. The CDR3 DNA is TGTGCCAGCAGCCCCAAGACAGTCGTAAATGAAAAACTGTTTTTT. The chain has TRBV7-9 and TRBJ1-4, with D possibly being TRBD1 (5 bases). Trimming stripped 5 bases from V and 5 bases from J, with 15 bases between. The CDR3 has 15 residues. Germline V CDR1 and CDR2: SEHNR, FQNEAQ (reference sequence).